This entry lists 26 T cell receptor beta chains sequenced from one sample in a study of control samples from healthy donors and cancer patients. Profiling relied on immunoSEQ multiplex PCR, and the TCRdb table lists in-frame clones only, not all of them. The sample records about 180,000 clones, nearly 90% being singletons. The sample taken for sequencing was blood. The receptors were gathered from a woman between 50 and 59 years old in good health.

The genes are TRBV5-1 and TRBJ2-5; 7 bases agree with TRBD2. The CDR3 sequence is 14 residues long. Germline trimming cut 3 bases from V and 5 bases from J; bases unmatched to any gene: 7. CDR1 and CDR2 (germline): SGHRS, YFSETQ. CDR3 region: CASSSQVGGETQYF. DNA of the CDR3: TGCGCCAGCAGCTCCCAGGTGGGGGGGGAGACCCAGTACTTC.

This clone was seen more than once but under ten times. This chain links TRBV15 with TRBJ1-6; D is perhaps TRBD1 (6 bases). Germline V gene lookup returns CDR1 LNHNV and CDR2 YYDKDF (reference sequence). Between the trimmed V and J ends, which lost 0 bases and 13 bases, there was a span of 19 bases. CDR3 length: 16 residues. The CDR3: CATSREGQPGVRPLHF. Here the CDR3 DNA reads TGTGCCACCAGCAGAGAAGGACAGCCGGGAGTGCGGCCCCTCCACTTT.

The chain carries TRBV3-1 (or the pseudogene TRBV3-2) and TRBJ2-3, with 10 nucleotides matching TRBD1. Trimming took 4 bases from V and 0 from J; bases not matched to a gene: 13. Germline lookup yields CDR1 LGHDT and CDR2 YNNKEL (reference sequence). The CDR3 extends over 19 amino acids. The chain's CDR3 is CASSLTRGTGVFSTDTQYF. In nucleotides, the CDR3 is TGTGCCAGCAGCCTCACCCGGGGGACAGGGGTTTTTAGCACAGATACGCAGTATTTT.

This chain uses TRBV12-3 or TRBV12-4 with TRBJ1-5; unclear D gene. Trimming took off 5 bases at V and 7 bases at J, with 9 bases between the two ends. The CDR3 length is 12 residues. CDR3 nucleotide sequence: TGTGCCAGCAGTCGATATTCCCAGCCCCAGCATTTT. Translated, it gives CASSRYSQPQHF.

V is TRBV24-1 and J is TRBJ2-7; 7 bases fit TRBD1. Trimming cost V 7 bases and J 7 bases; bases outside gene matches: 9. CDR3 length equals 13 residues. CDR1 is KGHDR and CDR2 is SFDVKD in the germline V gene. For the CDR3, the DNA is TGTGCCACCAGCAGACAGGGTGAGTGGGAGCAGTACTTC. It encodes CATSRQGEWEQYF.

The V gene is TRBV27, the J gene TRBJ2-7; tentatively, D is TRBD1 (6 bases). The germline CDR1 and CDR2 sequences are MNHEY and SMNVEV (reference sequence). There are 14 residues in the CDR3. Deletions cut 4 bases from V and 2 bases from J, with 12 bases between. The CDR3 DNA is TGTGCCAGCAGTTCGCAGGGACAACCCTACGAGCAGTACTTC. This gives the protein CASSSQGQPYEQYF.

The rearrangement links TRBV5-5 to TRBJ2-5; the D call may be TRBD1 or TRBD2 (5 bases each). The length of the CDR3 is 16 residues. V was clipped by 5 bases and J by 2 bases, with 19 bases between them. The germline CDR1 and CDR2 sequences are SGHKS and YYEKEE (reference sequence). The CDR3 region is CASSPNRDGKQETQYF. As DNA, the CDR3 is TGTGCCAGCAGTCCTAACCGGGACGGTAAACAAGAGACCCAGTACTTC.

The V call is TRBV5-6, the J call TRBJ1-6, with D hard to call. Between the trimmed V and J ends, which lost 3 bases and 8 bases, there was a span of 9 bases. CDR1 SGHDT and CDR2 YYEEEE come from the germline V gene. This CDR3 is 13 amino acids long. The CDR3 DNA sequence: TGTGCCAGCAGCTCCAACCTGGATTCACCCCTCCACTTT. Translating gives CASSSNLDSPLHF. The full variable domain, with the rest looked up from reference TRBV5-6 and TRBJ1-6, is DAGVTQSPTHLIKTRGQQVTLRCSPKSGHDTVSWYQQALGQGPQFIFQYYEEEERQRGNFPDRFSGHQFPNYSSELNVNALLLGDSALYLCASSSNLDSPLHFGNGTRLTVT.

Details on this clone: Other DNA sequences from this sample encode an identical CDR3 as well. V usage is TRBV2 and J usage is TRBJ1-5; D is ambiguous. Trimming took off 5 bases at V and 7 bases at J, with 6 bases between the two ends. The CDR3 loop spans 11 amino acids. Germline values: CDR1 SNHLY, CDR2 FYNNEI. Here the CDR3 reads CASSLGQPQHF. The CDR3 nucleotides are TGTGCCAGCAGTCTAGGGCAGCCCCAGCATTTT.

The rearrangement joins TRBV9 to TRBJ2-3; 8 nucleotides align to TRBD1. With V trimmed by 0 bases and J by 1 base, 7 bases remained unmatched. The CDR3 extends over 17 amino acids. The germline CDR1 and CDR2 sequences are SGDLS and YYNGEE. Written as DNA, the CDR3 is TGTGCCAGCAGCGTAGCCCCCGCGGGACAGGGCACAGATACGCAGTATTTT. Encoded protein: CASSVAPAGQGTDTQYF. The full variable domain, with the rest looked up from reference TRBV9 and TRBJ2-3, is DSGVTQTPKHLITATGQRVTLRCSPRSGDLSVYWYQQSLDQGLQFLIQYYNGEERAKGNILERFSAQQFPDLHSELNLSSLELGDSALYFCASSVAPAGQGTDTQYFGPGTRLTVL.

The chain recombines TRBV19 with TRBJ2-3, with no clear D. The V end lost 2 bases, the J end lost 0 bases, and 3 bases lay between the germline ends. The germline V gene has CDR1 LNHDA and CDR2 SQIVND (reference sequence). The CDR3 runs to 13 residues. In DNA form, the CDR3 reads TGTGCCAGTAGTATACAGAGCACAGATACGCAGTATTTT. As protein: CASSIQSTDTQYF.

This chain links TRBV7-2 with TRBJ2-1, with D maybe TRBD1 (6 bases). Trimming left V 1 base short and J 9 bases short, with 7 bases between. Germline V gene lookup returns CDR1 SGHTA and CDR2 FQGNSA. CDR3 size: 12 residues. CDR3 protein: CASSLVGGEQFF. The CDR3 bases are TGTGCCAGCAGCTTAGTAGGGGGTGAGCAGTTCTTC.

This chain uses TRBV24-1 with TRBJ1-5; D is uncertain. V was pared by 8 bases and J by 7 bases, with 17 bases between. This CDR3 is built from 14 residues. Germline CDR1 KGHDR, CDR2 SFDVKD. The CDR3 nucleotides are TGTGCCACCACTCCATGGTATGGTGACCAGCCCCAGCATTTT. Amino acids: CATTPWYGDQPQHF.

The V and J genes are TRBV5-1 and TRBJ1-4, with D tentatively TRBD1 (5 bases). CDR1 and CDR2 from the germline V gene are SGHRS and YFSETQ. Trimming removed 0 bases from V and 4 bases from J, with 10 bases in between. The CDR3 has 15 residues. The CDR3 nucleotides are TGCGCCAGCAGCTTGGGGTCGGGGGATAATGAAAAACTGTTTTTT. Its translation: CASSLGSGDNEKLFF.

The genes are TRBV5-6 and TRBJ2-7; D unclear. The germline gives CDR1 SGHDT, CDR2 YYEEEE. The CDR3 runs 15 residues. V was shortened by 0 bases and J by 2 bases, with 12 bases between the two germline ends. Here the CDR3 reads CASSLEVRTPYEQYF. Written as DNA, the CDR3 is TGTGCCAGCAGCTTGGAAGTTAGGACCCCCTACGAGCAGTACTTC. Drawing the rest from reference TRBV5-6 and TRBJ2-7, the complete variable domain is DAGVTQSPTHLIKTRGQQVTLRCSPKSGHDTVSWYQQALGQGPQFIFQYYEEEERQRGNFPDRFSGHQFPNYSSELNVNALLLGDSALYLCASSLEVRTPYEQYFGPGTRLTVT.

CDR3 coding DNA: TGTGCCAGCAGTTTAAGGAAGATAACTAACTATGGCTACACCTTC. It is translated as CASSLRKITNYGYTF. V and J are TRBV28 and TRBJ1-2; no clear D. Germline V lookup: CDR1 MDHEN, CDR2 SYDVKM. The V end was cut by 2 bases, the J end by 0 bases, with 10 bases between. CDR3 length equals 15 residues.

The chain couples TRBV2 to TRBJ2-2; 10 bases agree with TRBD1. With V trimmed by 6 bases and J by 7 bases, 11 bases remained unmatched. Germline CDR1 reads SNHLY; CDR2 reads FYNNEI. The CDR3 has 16 residues. CDR3 DNA: TGTGCCAGCAGCGAACTCAGACAGGGGGCCAACGGGGAGCTGTTTTTT. Translation: CASSELRQGANGELFF.

The chain combines TRBV5-1 with TRBJ2-7; D may be TRBD1 or TRBD2 (6 bases each). This CDR3 comprises 15 residues. Trimming stripped 2 bases from V and 3 bases from J, with 15 bases between. The germline V gene encodes CDR1 SGHRS and CDR2 YFSETQ. CDR3 coding DNA: TGCGCCAGCAGCTTTAGGGGGGCTAGGTACTACGAGCAGTACTTC. Protein product: CASSFRGARYYEQYF.

A single count supports this clone. This chain uses TRBV12-3 or TRBV12-4 with TRBJ1-1; D not resolved. V lost 6 bases and J 1 base, leaving 6 bases between the germline ends. The CDR3 has 12 amino acids. CDR3 coding DNA: TGTGCCAGCAGCCCCGGGAACACTGAAGCTTTCTTT. Its protein product is CASSPGNTEAFF.

J is TRBJ2-1 and V is TRBV7-3, with 9 positions matching TRBD2. CDR1 SGHTA and CDR2 FQGTGA come from the germline V gene. After removal of 2 bases from V and 7 bases from J, the junction contained 12 bases not matched to a gene. This CDR3 has 17 residues. CDR3 coding DNA: TGTGCCAGCAGCTTAGGTCTAGTCGCGGGAGGGATGAATGAGCAGTTCTTC. It codes for CASSLGLVAGGMNEQFF.

The chain recombines TRBV6-1 with TRBJ1-5; no clear D. Germline assignment: CDR1 MNHNS and CDR2 SASEGT. CDR3 size: 14 residues. V lost 2 bases and J 2 bases, leaving 7 bases between the germline ends. The CDR3 sequence is CASSEIRGNQPQHF. The CDR3, as DNA: TGTGCCAGCAGTGAAATTCGGGGCAATCAGCCCCAGCATTTT.

The chain carries TRBV28 and TRBJ1-1; D is perhaps TRBD1 (5 bases). The germline V gene has CDR1 MDHEN and CDR2 SYDVKM. CDR3 length equals 16 residues. V lost 4 bases to trimming and J lost 0 bases, with 15 bases between them. Here the CDR3 reads CASSYSSGEMNTEAFF. CDR3 DNA: TGTGCCAGCAGTTACTCCTCGGGGGAAATGAACACTGAAGCTTTCTTT.

The chain joins TRBV4-1 to TRBJ1-5, with D uncertain. This CDR3 is built from 14 residues. Per the germline V gene, CDR1 is MGHRA and CDR2 is YSYEKL. V was cut by 1 base and J by 3 bases, with 7 bases left in between. CDR3: CASSQVETNQPQHF. The CDR3, as DNA: TGCGCCAGCAGCCAAGTGGAAACCAATCAGCCCCAGCATTTT.

The chain has TRBV4-1 and TRBJ2-1, with 7 bases that match TRBD2. The CDR3 covers 18 residues. Germline assignment: CDR1 MGHRA and CDR2 YSYEKL. The ends lost 4 bases at V and 6 bases at J; junction bases unmatched: 18. CDR3 amino acids: CASSPTPGREGSGNEQFF. In DNA, the CDR3 is TGCGCCAGCAGCCCCACTCCGGGGAGGGAGGGTAGCGGCAATGAGCAGTTCTTC.

The chain combines TRBV11-3 with TRBJ2-7; 10 positions match TRBD1. CDR1 is SGHNT, CDR2 YENEEA, per germline. The CDR3 spans 14 residues. Germline trimming cut 4 bases from V and 6 bases from J; bases unmatched to any gene: 6. The CDR3 protein is CASSSGTGAAEQYF. CDR3 coding DNA: TGTGCCAGCAGCTCAGGGACAGGGGCGGCCGAGCAGTACTTC.

This clone appeared a single time. This rearrangement joins TRBV7-2 to TRBJ1-1; TRBD1 is a possible D gene (5 bases). The germline V gene has CDR1 SGHTA and CDR2 FQGNSA. V lost 3 bases to trimming and J lost 3 bases, with 14 bases between them. The CDR3 is 15 residues long. CDR3 loop: CASSFSWDGDTEAFF. The CDR3 bases are TGTGCCAGCAGCTTTTCGTGGGACGGGGACACTGAAGCTTTCTTT. The full variable domain, in which reference TRBV7-2 and TRBJ1-1 provide the parts outside the CDR3, is GAGVSQSPSNKVTEKGKDVELRCDPISGHTALYWYRQSLGQGLEFLIYFQGNSAPDKSGLPSDRFSAERTGGSVSTLTIQRTQQEDSAVYLCASSFSWDGDTEAFFGQGTRLTVV.